This TCR beta chain is from a study of cytomegalovirus exposure and HLA in healthy donors. This CDR3 has 13 residues. Germline CDR1 reads SNHLY; CDR2 reads FYNNEI. V lost 5 bases, J lost 5 bases, and 11 bases lay in between. 13 Jbeta primers and 60 Vbeta primers were used for the PCR. Measured with immunoSEQ multiplex PCR; TCRdb has only the in-frame clones, and not every one. The sample yields around 150,000 clones, approximately 80% seen once. V is TRBV2 and J is TRBJ2-3, with D perhaps matching TRBD1 (5 bases). This TCR was sampled from a woman aged 40-49 years in good health and CMV-seropositive. Sequenced input: PBMCs. CDR3 in DNA: TGTGCCAGCAGTTCGAGTAGGGGAGATACGCAGTATTTT. Translating gives CASSSSRGDTQYF.